This TCR beta chain was sequenced during a study of cytomegalovirus exposure and HLA in healthy donors. Study outcomes and limitations: Later analysis placed DRB1 highest and HLA-C lowest in TCR association rates, which differed by HLA locus.

PCR primers comprised 60 Vbeta and 13 Jbeta primers. Measured with immunoSEQ multiplex PCR; TCRdb has only the in-frame clones, and not every one. The data hold fewer than 200,000 clones, with roughly four fifths observed a single time. The junction had 8 bases not matched to a gene; V was cut back by 6 bases and J by 2 bases. The germline V gene encodes CDR1 SQVTM and CDR2 ANQGSEA. The CDR3 is 14 amino acids. Comments on this clone: Its specificity is unknown.

This clonotype was sampled from a young woman in good health and CMV-seronegative. The rearrangement joins TRBV29-1 to TRBJ2-3, with 7 bases fitting TRBD1. Sequencing used PBMCs. CDR3 nucleotides: TGCAGCGTCGCACCCGGGACAGTCACAGATACGCAGTATTTT. It translates to CSVAPGTVTDTQYF.